This T cell receptor beta chain was sequenced for a study of T cell responses to AZD1222 COVID-19 vaccine. Findings and limits, study-wide: A rise in Spike-specific TCR breadth and depth followed two AZD1222 doses.

Method: immunoSEQ multiplex PCR; TCRdb's copy keeps in-frame clones and lacks some. This table holds 15,000 to 20,000 clones, over 85% found once. Regarding this clone: The antigen remains unidentified.

The CDR3 totals 17 residues. With 3 bases clipped from V and 2 bases from J, the junction kept 10 bases outside the gene matches. Germline loops: CDR1 LGHNT, CDR2 FRNRAP. The source was peripheral blood, collected 28 days after the second AZD1222 dose. The TCR comes from an adult who received the AZD1222 COVID-19 vaccine. V is TRBV12-5 and J is TRBJ2-7, with 10 nucleotides matching TRBD2. As DNA, the CDR3 is TGTGCTAGTGGTTTCATGGCTAGCGGGAGCTGGACCTACGAGCAGTACTTC. Translated, it gives CASGFMASGSWTYEQYF. Supplemented by reference TRBV12-5 and TRBJ2-7, the full variable domain reads DARVTQTPRHKVTEMGQEVTMRCQPILGHNTVFWYRQTMMQGLELLAYFRNRAPLDDSGMPKDRFSAEMPDATLATLKIQPSEPRDSAVYFCASGFMASGSWTYEQYFGPGTRLTVT.